These 5 T cell receptor beta chains share one sample of origin, sequenced in a study of cytomegalovirus exposure and HLA in healthy donors. Researchers ran the PCR with 60 Vbeta and 13 Jbeta primers. Assay used: immunoSEQ multiplex PCR; TCRdb lists only in-frame clones, some missing. The data hold about 93,000 clones, with under 90% observed a single time. The sequencing sample was made of PBMCs. The receptors stem from a man aged 50 or older in good health and CMV-seronegative.

The chain recombines TRBV9 with TRBJ1-1, with D perhaps matching TRBD1 (6 bases). V gave up 0 bases and J gave up 3 bases, with 12 bases separating them. The CDR3 covers 15 residues. Looked up from germline, CDR1 is SGDLS and CDR2 is YYNGEE. CDR3 residues: CASSVVTGWDTEAFF. DNA for the CDR3: TGTGCCAGCAGCGTAGTCACAGGGTGGGACACTGAAGCTTTCTTT. The complete variable domain, with remaining parts taken from reference TRBV9 and TRBJ1-1, reads DSGVTQTPKHLITATGQRVTLRCSPRSGDLSVYWYQQSLDQGLQFLIQYYNGEERAKGNILERFSAQQFPDLHSELNLSSLELGDSALYFCASSVVTGWDTEAFFGQGTRLTVV.

V gene TRBV7-2 combines with J gene TRBJ2-7, with 11 bases identical to TRBD2. The germline V gene encodes CDR1 SGHTA and CDR2 FQGNSA. CDR3 length: 15 amino acids. V lost 5 bases, J lost 2 bases, and 5 bases stayed unmatched. The CDR3 DNA is TGTGCCAGCAGCGAACTAGCGGGGGCCCCCTACGAGCAGTACTTC. This encodes CASSELAGAPYEQYF.

This clone was recorded a few times. V and J are TRBV25-1 and TRBJ1-1; D not resolved. Trimming took off 5 bases at V and 8 bases at J, with 15 bases between the two ends. The germline V gene has CDR1 MGHDK and CDR2 SYGVNS. This CDR3 has 13 residues. Here the CDR3 reads CASSKVAGSEAFF. CDR3 bases: TGTGCCAGCAGTAAAGTTGCGGGGAGCGAAGCTTTCTTT.

This chain joins TRBV14 and TRBJ2-7; D is possibly TRBD2 (6 bases). V lost 1 base and J lost 6, with 16 bases in between. This CDR3 contains 15 residues. The germline CDR1 and CDR2 sequences are SGHDN and FVKESK. The CDR3 loop is CASSQAGGGSVEQYF. CDR3 in DNA: TGTGCCAGCAGCCAAGCCGGGGGAGGTTCCGTCGAGCAGTACTTC.

The rearrangement joins TRBV7-9 to TRBJ2-1; 8 nucleotides align to TRBD1. V gave up 4 bases and J gave up 6 bases; unmatched junction bases: 8. This CDR3 spans 15 amino acids. Germline CDR1 SEHNR, CDR2 FQNEAQ (reference sequence). The CDR3 sequence is CASSWDRRRSNEQFF. For the CDR3, the DNA is TGTGCCAGCAGCTGGGACAGGAGGCGGTCCAATGAGCAGTTCTTC.